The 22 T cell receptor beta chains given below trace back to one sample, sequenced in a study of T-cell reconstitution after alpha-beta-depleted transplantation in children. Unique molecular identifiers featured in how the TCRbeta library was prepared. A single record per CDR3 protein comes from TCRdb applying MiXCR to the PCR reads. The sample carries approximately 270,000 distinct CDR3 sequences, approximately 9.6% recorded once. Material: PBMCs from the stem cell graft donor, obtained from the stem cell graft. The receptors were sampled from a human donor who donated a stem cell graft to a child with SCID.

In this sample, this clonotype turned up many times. The CDR3 DNA sequence: TGTGCCAGCAGTGCTTTGGGCTACACCTTC. Protein product: CASSALGYTF. This rearrangement joins TRBV12-3 or TRBV12-4 to TRBJ1-2; D is undetermined. The CDR3 is 10 residues long. The V gene lost 5 bases and the J gene lost 8 bases, with 6 bases spanning the gap.

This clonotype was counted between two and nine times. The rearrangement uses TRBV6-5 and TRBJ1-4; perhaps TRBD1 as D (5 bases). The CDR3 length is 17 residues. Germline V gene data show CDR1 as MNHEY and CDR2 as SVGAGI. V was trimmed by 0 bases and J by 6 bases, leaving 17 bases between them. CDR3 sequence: CASSYSWGGTSDEKLFF. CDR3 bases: TGTGCCAGCAGTTACTCGTGGGGGGGGACCTCGGATGAAAAACTGTTTTTT.

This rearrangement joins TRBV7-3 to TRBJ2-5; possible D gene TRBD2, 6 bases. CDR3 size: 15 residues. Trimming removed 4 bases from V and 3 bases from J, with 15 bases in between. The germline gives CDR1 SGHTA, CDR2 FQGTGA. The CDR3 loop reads CASSSPDRGKETQYF. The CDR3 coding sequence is TGTGCCAGCAGCTCACCGGACCGCGGGAAAGAGACCCAGTACTTC.

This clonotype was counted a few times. The CDR3 sequence: CASSYQPGAYEQYF. In DNA, the CDR3 is TGTGCCAGCAGTTACCAGCCAGGGGCCTACGAGCAGTACTTC. This chain uses TRBV6-2 or TRBV6-3 with TRBJ2-7; D possibly corresponds to TRBD1 (6 bases). The CDR3 has 14 amino acids. Germline CDR1 and CDR2: MNHEY and SVGEGT. V lost 2 bases and J 2 bases, leaving 10 bases between the germline ends.

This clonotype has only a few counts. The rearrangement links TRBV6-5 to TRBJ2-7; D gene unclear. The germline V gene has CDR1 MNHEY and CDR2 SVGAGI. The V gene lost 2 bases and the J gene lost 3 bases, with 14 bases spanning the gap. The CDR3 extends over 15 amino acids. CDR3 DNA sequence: TGTGCCAGCAGTTACGAGGCAGACCGCCTCTACGAGCAGTACTTC. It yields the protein CASSYEADRLYEQYF.

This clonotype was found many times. The CDR3 bases are TGTGCCAGCAGTTTAGAGGACAGGGTCAATGAGCAGTTCTTC. As protein: CASSLEDRVNEQFF. This sequence joins TRBV12-3 or TRBV12-4 and TRBJ2-1, with TRBD1 matching over 8 bases. V shed 1 base and J 6 bases; nucleotides not matched to a gene: 2. The CDR3 spans 14 residues.

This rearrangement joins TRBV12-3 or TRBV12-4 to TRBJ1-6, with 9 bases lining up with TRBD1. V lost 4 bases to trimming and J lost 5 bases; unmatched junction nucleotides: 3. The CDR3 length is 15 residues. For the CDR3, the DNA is TGTGCCAGCAGTTCCGGGACAGGGCATAATTCACCCCTCCACTTT. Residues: CASSSGTGHNSPLHF.

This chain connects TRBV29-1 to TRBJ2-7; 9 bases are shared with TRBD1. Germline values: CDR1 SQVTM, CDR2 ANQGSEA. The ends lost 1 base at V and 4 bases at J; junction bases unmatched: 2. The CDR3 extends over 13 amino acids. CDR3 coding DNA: TGCAGCGTTGAAGGGGACAGGGAATACGAGCAGTACTTC. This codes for CSVEGDREYEQYF.

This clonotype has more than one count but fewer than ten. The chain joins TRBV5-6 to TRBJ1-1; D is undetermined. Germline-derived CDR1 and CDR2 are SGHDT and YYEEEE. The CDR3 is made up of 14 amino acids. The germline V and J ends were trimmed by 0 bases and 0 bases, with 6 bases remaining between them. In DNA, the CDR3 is TGTGCCAGCAGCTTGGACGACTTGAACACTGAAGCTTTCTTT. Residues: CASSLDDLNTEAFF.

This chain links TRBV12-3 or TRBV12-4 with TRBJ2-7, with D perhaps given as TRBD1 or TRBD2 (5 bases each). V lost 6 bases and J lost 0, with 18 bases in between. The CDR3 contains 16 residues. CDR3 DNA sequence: TGTGCCAGCAGGGAGTCTGCGTGGGACCGCTCCTACGAGCAGTACTTC. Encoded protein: CASRESAWDRSYEQYF.

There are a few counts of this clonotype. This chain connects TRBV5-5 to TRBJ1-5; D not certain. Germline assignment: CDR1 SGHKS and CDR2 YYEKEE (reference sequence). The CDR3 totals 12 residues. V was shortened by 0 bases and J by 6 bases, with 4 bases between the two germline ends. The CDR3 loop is CASSLGFQPQHF. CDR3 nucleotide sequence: TGTGCCAGCAGCTTGGGTTTTCAGCCCCAGCATTTT.

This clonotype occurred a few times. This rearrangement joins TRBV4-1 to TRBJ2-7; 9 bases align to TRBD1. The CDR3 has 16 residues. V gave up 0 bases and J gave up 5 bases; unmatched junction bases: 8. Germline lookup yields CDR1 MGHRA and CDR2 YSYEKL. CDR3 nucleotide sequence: TGCGCCAGCAGCCAAGATCTGACAGGGGGAGGGGACGAGCAGTACTTC. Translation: CASSQDLTGGGDEQYF.

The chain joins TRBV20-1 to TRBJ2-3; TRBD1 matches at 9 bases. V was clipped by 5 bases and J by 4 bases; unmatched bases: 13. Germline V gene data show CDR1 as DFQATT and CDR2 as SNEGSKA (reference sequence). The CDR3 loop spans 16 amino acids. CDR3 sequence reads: CSAGTTDRGLADTQYF. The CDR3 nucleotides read TGCAGTGCTGGTACCACGGACAGGGGTCTCGCAGATACGCAGTATTTT.

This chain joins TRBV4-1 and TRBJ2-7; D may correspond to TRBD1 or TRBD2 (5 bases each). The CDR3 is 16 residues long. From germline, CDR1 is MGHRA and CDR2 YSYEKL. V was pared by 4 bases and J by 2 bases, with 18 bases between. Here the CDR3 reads CASSPHPGTATYEQYF. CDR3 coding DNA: TGCGCCAGCAGCCCCCACCCCGGGACGGCAACCTACGAGCAGTACTTC.

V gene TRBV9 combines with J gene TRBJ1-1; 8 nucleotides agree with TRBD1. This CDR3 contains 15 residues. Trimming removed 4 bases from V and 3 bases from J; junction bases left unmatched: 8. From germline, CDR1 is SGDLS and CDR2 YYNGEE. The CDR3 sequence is CASSFRTGWDTEAFF. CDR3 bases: TGTGCCAGCAGCTTTCGGACAGGGTGGGACACTGAAGCTTTCTTT.

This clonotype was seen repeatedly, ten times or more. For the CDR3, the DNA is TGTGCCAGCAGTGACTCGGCGGGGTCCCCCACAATTGAGCAGTTCTTC. It codes for CASSDSAGSPTIEQFF. The chain has TRBV6-4 and TRBJ2-1; tentatively, D is TRBD2 (6 bases). The CDR3 has 16 amino acids. V dropped 0 bases and J dropped 9 bases, with 18 bases sitting between them. The germline gives CDR1 MRHNA, CDR2 SNTAGT.

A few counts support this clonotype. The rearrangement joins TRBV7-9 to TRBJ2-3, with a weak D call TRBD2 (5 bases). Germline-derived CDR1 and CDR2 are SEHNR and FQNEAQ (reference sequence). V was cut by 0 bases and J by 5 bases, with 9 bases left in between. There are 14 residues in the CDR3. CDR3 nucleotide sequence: TGTGCCAGCAGCTTAGCGCCGGGATTAGATACGCAGTATTTT. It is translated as CASSLAPGLDTQYF.

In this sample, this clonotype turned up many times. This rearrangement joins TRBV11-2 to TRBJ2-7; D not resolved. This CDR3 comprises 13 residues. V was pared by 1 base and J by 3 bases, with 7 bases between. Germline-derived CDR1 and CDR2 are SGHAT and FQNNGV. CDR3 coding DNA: TGTGCCAGCAGCTTAGTCCCGATCTACGAGCAGTACTTC. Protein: CASSLVPIYEQYF.

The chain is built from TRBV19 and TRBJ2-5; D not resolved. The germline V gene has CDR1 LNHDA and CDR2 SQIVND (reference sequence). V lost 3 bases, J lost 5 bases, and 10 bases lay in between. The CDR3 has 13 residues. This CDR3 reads CASSISSPETQYF. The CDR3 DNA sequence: TGTGCCAGTAGTATCAGTAGTCCGGAGACCCAGTACTTC.

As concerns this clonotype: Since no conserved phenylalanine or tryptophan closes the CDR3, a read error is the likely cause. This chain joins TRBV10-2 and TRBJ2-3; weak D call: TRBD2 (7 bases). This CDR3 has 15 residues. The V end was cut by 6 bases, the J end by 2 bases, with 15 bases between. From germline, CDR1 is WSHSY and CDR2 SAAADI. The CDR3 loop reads CASRRGGGFTDTQYS. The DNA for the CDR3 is TGCGCCAGCAGAAGAGGGGGGGGGTTCACAGATACGCAGTATTCT.

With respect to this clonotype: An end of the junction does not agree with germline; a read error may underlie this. The CDR3 sequence: CAISWRFSTDTQYF. The CDR3 bases are TGTGCCATCAGCTGGCGGTTTAGCACAGATACGCAGTATTTT. The rearrangement links TRBV7-2 to TRBJ2-3; D gene uncertain. CDR1 is SGHTA, CDR2 FQGNSA, per germline. This CDR3 contains 14 residues.

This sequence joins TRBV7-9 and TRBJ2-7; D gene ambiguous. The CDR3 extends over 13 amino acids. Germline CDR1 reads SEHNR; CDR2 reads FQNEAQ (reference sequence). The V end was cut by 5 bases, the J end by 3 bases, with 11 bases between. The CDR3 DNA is TGTGCCAGCAGCCTAGGATGGGACTACGAGCAGTACTTC. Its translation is CASSLGWDYEQYF. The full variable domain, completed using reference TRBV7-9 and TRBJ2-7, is DTGVSQNPRHKITKRGQNVTFRCDPISEHNRLYWYRQTLGQGPEFLTYFQNEAQLEKSRLLSDRFSAERPKGSFSTLEIQRTEQGDSAMYLCASSLGWDYEQYFGPGTRLTVT.